This T cell receptor (beta chain) originates from a study of OX40 agonist ivuxolimab in advanced cancers. Study information: Checkpoint inhibitors had been given previously to about 38% of patients.

TCRdb's copy holds only in-frame clones and misses some; the assay was immunoSEQ multiplex PCR. The top ten hold 6.5% to 7.5% of the sample, which has approximately 70,000 clones, roughly 86% seen once. The length of the CDR3 is 14 residues. Germline V gives CDR1 LNHDA, CDR2 SQIVND (reference sequence). V lost 8 bases, J lost 7 bases, and 11 bases stayed unmatched. Here the sequenced sample was CD4+ or CD8+ T cells sorted from blood, taken in a trial of the OX40 agonist ivuxolimab. V and J are TRBV19 and TRBJ2-1; 7 bases agree with TRBD1. The TCR comes from an adult with an advanced solid tumor such as melanoma, head and neck, liver or kidney cancer. For the CDR3, the DNA is TGTGCCAGTGTAGGGGACAGTCTAGGAAATGAGCAGTTCTTC. Translated, it gives CASVGDSLGNEQFF.